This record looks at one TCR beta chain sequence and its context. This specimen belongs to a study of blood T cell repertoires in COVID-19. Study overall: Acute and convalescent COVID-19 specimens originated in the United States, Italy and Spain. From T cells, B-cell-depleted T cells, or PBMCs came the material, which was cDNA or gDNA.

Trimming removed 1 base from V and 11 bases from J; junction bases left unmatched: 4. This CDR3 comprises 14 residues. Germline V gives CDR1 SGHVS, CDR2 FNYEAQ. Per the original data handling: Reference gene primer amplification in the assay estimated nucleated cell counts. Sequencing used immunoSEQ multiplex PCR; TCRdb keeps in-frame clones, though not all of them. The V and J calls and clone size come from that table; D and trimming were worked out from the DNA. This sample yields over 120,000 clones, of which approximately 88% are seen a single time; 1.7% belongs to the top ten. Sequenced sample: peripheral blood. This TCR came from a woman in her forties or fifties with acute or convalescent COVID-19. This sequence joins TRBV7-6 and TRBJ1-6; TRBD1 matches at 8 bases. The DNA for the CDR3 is TGTGCCAGCAGCTTAGAGGGACAGGCGCCACCCCTCCACTTT. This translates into CASSLEGQAPPLHF.